These T cell receptor beta chains were read from a single sample in a study of siplizumab effects on memory and regulatory T cells. The data were produced by immunoSEQ multiplex PCR, yet TCRdb's version contains in-frame clones alone and is incomplete. The top ten hold roughly 1.4% of the sample, which has fewer than 85,000 clones, 87% seen once. Sequenced material: Tregs sorted from blood. These receptors were taken from a human donor in good health. Each CDR3 is given with its conserved first and last residue. The order of the fields is D gene, V gene, J gene, clone size, CDR3 protein, CDR3 DNA. D genes are given only for firm matches. Size tells how often a clone was seen (once, few, many) or the class of an expanded clone, and some rows leave it out.

>-|TRBV10-3|TRBJ2-7|-
CAIGGAGSSYEQYF
TGTGCCATCGGTGGAGCAGGGTCTTCCTACGAGCAGTACTTC
>TRBD2|TRBV7-2|TRBJ2-7|-
CASSETSGGPYEQYF
TGTGCCAGCAGCGAGACTAGCGGGGGACCCTACGAGCAGTACTTC
>-|TRBV7-9|TRBJ1-6|-
CASSLGGVSYNSPLHF
TGTGCCAGCAGCTTAGGGGGAGTCTCCTATAATTCACCCCTCCACTTT
>TRBD2|TRBV7-9|TRBJ2-2|-
CASSSVRLAGGHFSGELFF
TGTGCCAGCAGCTCCGTACGACTAGCGGGGGGACACTTCTCCGGGGAGCTGTTTTTT
>-|TRBV27|TRBJ2-7|-
CASSFKTRRPYEQYF
TGTGCCAGCAGTTTTAAAACGCGGCGTCCCTACGAGCAGTACTTC
>-|TRBV14|TRBJ1-4|-
CASSQGRRASGDLEKLFF
TGTGCCAGCAGCCAAGGAAGACGCGCATCCGGGGACCTTGAAAAACTGTTTTTT
>TRBD2|TRBV7-2|TRBJ2-3|-
CASSRGGLAGKDTQYF
TGTGCCAGCAGCCGGGGGGGACTAGCGGGGAAAGATACGCAGTATTTT
>-|TRBV6-5|TRBJ2-3|-
CASRQNLATDTQYF
TGTGCCAGCAGACAGAACCTTGCCACAGATACGCAGTATTTT
>-|TRBV6-5|TRBJ2-2|-
CASSYRTVDTGELFF
TGTGCCAGCAGCTATAGGACAGTAGACACCGGGGAGCTGTTTTTT
>-|TRBV9|TRBJ2-2|-
CASSPVVVGELFF
TGTGCCAGCAGCCCGGTCGTTGTTGGGGAGCTGTTTTTT
>-|TRBV27|TRBJ1-4|-
CASSLGPFGEKLFF
TGTGCCAGCAGTTTAGGACCGTTCGGAGAAAAACTGTTTTTT
>-|TRBV25-1|TRBJ1-2|once
CASSTSFGPYGYTF
TGTGCCAGCAGTACCTCTTTTGGACCCTATGGCTACACCTTC
>-|TRBV5-1|TRBJ2-5|-
CASSLEGQGIGETQYF
TGCGCCAGCAGCTTGGAGGGCCAGGGGATAGGGGAGACCCAGTACTTC
>-|TRBV5-6|TRBJ1-3|-
CASSPILGGTSSGNTIYF
TGTGCCAGCAGCCCAATTCTGGGGGGGACTTCCTCTGGAAACACCATATATTTT
>TRBD1|TRBV28|TRBJ2-5|-
CASSSFGQGGRRETQYF
TGTGCCAGCAGTTCCTTCGGACAGGGGGGTAGAAGAGAGACCCAGTACTTC
>-|TRBV9|TRBJ2-3|-
CASSGQLRDTQYF
TGTGCCAGCAGCGGACAGTTACGAGATACGCAGTATTTT
>TRBD2|TRBV6-6|TRBJ2-3|-
CASSRLAGARDTQYF
TGTGCCAGCAGCAGACTAGCGGGGGCGAGAGATACGCAGTATTTT
>TRBD1|TRBV2|TRBJ1-2|-
CASSTRQGARGYTF
TGTGCCAGCAGTACCCGACAGGGGGCGCGTGGCTACACCTTC
>TRBD2|TRBV18|TRBJ2-5|-
CASSLGLAGLETQYF
TGTGCCAGCTCACTGGGACTAGCGGGGTTAGAGACCCAGTACTTC
>-|TRBV4-2|TRBJ1-1|-
CASSRNLQVAGAEAFF
TGTGCCAGCAGCCGCAATTTACAAGTCGCGGGGGCTGAAGCTTTCTTT
>-|TRBV4-1|TRBJ2-5|-
CASSQVSSPIQETQYF
TGCGCCAGCAGCCAAGTTTCTAGTCCGATCCAAGAGACCCAGTACTTC
>-|TRBV18|TRBJ2-5|-
CASSPRASLEETQYF
TGTGCCAGCTCACCCCGGGCCTCGTTGGAAGAGACCCAGTACTTC
>TRBD1|TRBV7-2|TRBJ1-3|-
CASSWRDSSGNTIYF
TGTGCCAGCAGCTGGCGGGACAGCTCTGGAAACACCATATATTTT
>-|TRBV28|TRBJ1-6|few
CASSFNRVISPLHF
TGTGCCAGCAGTTTTAACAGGGTAATCTCACCCCTCCACTTT
>-|TRBV11-2|TRBJ2-5|once
CASSLEVWTVQETQYF
TGTGCCAGCAGCTTAGAAGTCTGGACGGTGCAAGAGACCCAGTACTTC
>-|TRBV21-1|TRBJ1-1|-
CASSKPRNTEAFF
TGTGCCAGCAGCAAACCGAGGAACACTGAAGCTTTCTTT
>-|TRBV6-1|TRBJ1-2|-
CASKRGEGVYGYTF
TGTGCCAGCAAAAGGGGGGAGGGGGTCTATGGCTACACCTTC
>-|TRBV6-5|TRBJ2-5|-
CASSYSGRVQETQYF
TGTGCCAGCAGTTACTCGGGACGGGTGCAAGAGACCCAGTACTTC